A selection of T cell receptor beta chains follows, all from one sample in a study of glioma-infiltrating T cells after dendritic cell vaccination. Profiling relied on immunoSEQ multiplex PCR, and the TCRdb table lists in-frame clones only, not all of them. Here the sample spans under 100,000 clones, 70% to 80% being singletons. The sequences come from blood, collected before dendritic cell vaccination. Receptors were obtained from a human donor with glioblastoma. CDR3s include the opening cysteine and the closing phenylalanine or tryptophan. The D gene is left open where the match is weak. Size is stated for part of the rows, as once, few or many counts, or as a class when the clone is expanded.

v_call	clone_size	d_call	j_call	cdr3_aa	cdr3_nt
TRBV7-2	.	TRBD1	TRBJ2-5	CASSPRTGVETQYF	TGTGCCAGCAGCCCACGGACAGGGGTGGAGACCCAGTACTTC
TRBV28	.	.	TRBJ1-5	CASSPPLENKLQPQHF	TGTGCCAGCAGCCCCCCATTAGAAAATAAACTTCAGCCCCAGCATTTT
TRBV10-3	.	TRBD2	TRBJ2-1	CAIRASGGHDNEQFF	TGTGCCATCCGGGCTAGCGGGGGGCACGACAATGAGCAGTTCTTC
TRBV2	.	TRBD1	TRBJ1-5	CASRASRGQGNQPQHF	TGTGCCAGCAGAGCCTCCAGGGGGCAGGGCAATCAGCCCCAGCATTTT
TRBV18	.	TRBD1	TRBJ1-2	CASSPPGTDLPYGYTF	TGTGCCAGCTCACCGCCCGGGACAGATCTACCCTATGGCTACACCTTC
TRBV2	.	.	TRBJ1-1	CASSLRTEMNTEAFF	TGTGCCAGCAGTCTAAGGACAGAGATGAACACTGAAGCTTTCTTT
TRBV18	few	.	TRBJ2-7	CASSPASASYEQYF	TGTGCCAGCTCACCTGCGAGCGCGAGCTACGAGCAGTACTTC
TRBV6-1	few	.	TRBJ2-6	CASSVYSTGANVLTF	TGTGCCAGCAGTGTGTACAGTACTGGGGCCAACGTCCTGACTTTC
TRBV15	.	TRBD1	TRBJ1-2	CATSREGTAAWGYTF	TGTGCCACCAGCAGAGAGGGGACAGCCGCTTGGGGCTACACCTTC
TRBV4-1	.	.	TRBJ1-4	CASSQERYPGEKLFF	TGCGCCAGCAGCCAAGAAAGGTATCCGGGGGAAAAACTGTTTTTT